These 32 T cell receptor beta chains came from one sample sequenced in a study of blood T cell repertoires in COVID-19. The data were produced by immunoSEQ multiplex PCR, yet TCRdb's version contains in-frame clones alone and is incomplete. Of some 110,000 clones listed, roughly 74% are singletons. The specimen was peripheral blood. The receptors shown here come from a man older than 75 with COVID-19, enrolled during active disease.

The rearrangement uses TRBV10-3 and TRBJ1-6, with D possibly being TRBD1 (6 bases). The CDR3 sequence is 15 residues long. Germline CDR1 ENHRY, CDR2 SYGVKD. V shed 7 bases and J shed 10 bases, with 20 bases lying between them. The chain's CDR3 is CAINGGTFGHSPLHF. CDR3 bases: TGTGCCATCAACGGGGGGACATTCGGTCACTCACCCCTCCACTTT.

V and J are TRBV27 and TRBJ2-3; 9 bases fit TRBD2. The germline V gene encodes CDR1 MNHEY and CDR2 SMNVEV (reference sequence). The V gene end was trimmed by 5 bases and the J gene end by 0 bases; junction bases not matched to a gene: 9. The CDR3 extends over 17 amino acids. CDR3 sequence (DNA): TGTGCCAGCAGTCCCGGCCTAGCGGGGTCTAGCACAGATACGCAGTATTTT. Encoded protein: CASSPGLAGSSTDTQYF.

This clone occurred once. The chain employs TRBV12-5 and TRBJ2-1, with 8 positions matching TRBD2. The J segment lost 0 bases and the V segment lost 1 base, leaving 8 bases of the junction unmatched. CDR3 length: 18 residues. Germline CDR1 LGHNT, CDR2 FRNRAP. This CDR3 reads CASGLASLAVSSYNEQFF. The CDR3 nucleotides are TGTGCTAGTGGTTTGGCGTCACTAGCGGTAAGCTCCTACAATGAGCAGTTCTTC.

This clone was picked up a small number of times. Here the CDR3 DNA reads TGTGCCAGCAGCCAAGATTACCGGGAGACCCAGTACTTC. It encodes CASSQDYRETQYF. J is TRBJ2-5 and V is TRBV14; the D is unclear. V dropped 0 bases and J dropped 5 bases, with 7 bases sitting between them. The germline V gene has CDR1 SGHDN and CDR2 FVKESK. CDR3 length: 13 residues.

This chain connects TRBV28 to TRBJ2-6, with 7 bases that match TRBD1. The CDR3 runs to 15 residues. With V trimmed by 7 bases and J by 0 bases, 3 bases remained unmatched. Germline lookup yields CDR1 MDHEN and CDR2 SYDVKM. CDR3 residues: CASTPGGSGANVLTF. The DNA of the CDR3 is TGTGCCAGCACCCCAGGGGGCTCTGGGGCCAACGTCCTGACTTTC.

This chain connects TRBV21-1 to TRBJ2-7; TRBD2, the D gene given by the table, was not confirmed from the DNA. TRBV21-1 is described as a pseudogene. CDR3 size: 14 residues. CDR3 residues: CASSKGRRFYEQYF. The CDR3 DNA follows: TGTGCCAGCAGCAAAGGTCGGCGGTTCTACGAGCAGTACTTC.

This rearrangement joins TRBV7-3 to TRBJ2-1; 13 nucleotides match TRBD2. Trimming cost V 5 bases and J 4 bases; bases outside gene matches: 14. The germline V gene has CDR1 SGHTA and CDR2 FQGTGA. CDR3 length: 19 amino acids. For the CDR3, the DNA is TGTGCCAGCAGCCAATCCACCGATCCGGGACTAGCGGGATACAATGAGCAGTTCTTC. This encodes CASSQSTDPGLAGYNEQFF.

This chain joins TRBV2 and TRBJ1-4; D might be TRBD1 (6 bases). Germline assignment: CDR1 SNHLY and CDR2 FYNNEI. Trimming shortened V by 2 bases and J by 8 bases, and 15 bases separated the two germline ends. This CDR3 spans 15 amino acids. The CDR3 loop reads CASSEPGQSREKLFF. CDR3 sequence (DNA): TGTGCCAGCAGTGAACCCGGACAGTCTAGGGAAAAACTGTTTTTT.

This sequence joins TRBV6-5 and TRBJ2-7; 11 bases fit TRBD2. V lost 0 bases, J lost 3 bases, and 4 bases stayed unmatched. CDR1 is MNHEY, CDR2 SVGAGI, per germline. This CDR3 has 16 residues. CDR3 nucleotides: TGTGCCAGCAGTTACTCTACCGGGACTAGCGGCTACGAGCAGTACTTC. Its translation is CASSYSTGTSGYEQYF.

The chain employs TRBV15 and TRBJ1-4, with 7 bases lining up with TRBD1. In germline, CDR1 is LNHNV, CDR2 YYDKDF (reference sequence). Trimming cost V 5 bases and J 5 bases; bases outside gene matches: 8. The CDR3 runs 15 residues. CDR3 sequence (DNA): TGTGCCACCAGCCTCACGGGACAGCTAAATGAAAAACTGTTTTTT. It codes for CATSLTGQLNEKLFF.

The CDR3 is CASSLTDLYGYTF. The CDR3 DNA reads as TGTGCCAGCAGCTTGACGGACTTATATGGCTACACCTTC. The chain carries TRBV5-4 and TRBJ1-2; D is ambiguous. V dropped 1 base and J dropped 5 bases, with 9 bases sitting between them. The CDR3 length is 13 residues. Germline loops: CDR1 SGHNT, CDR2 YYREEE (reference sequence).

This chain connects TRBV7-9 to TRBJ1-2; D is possibly TRBD1 (6 bases). CDR1 is SEHNR and CDR2 is FQNEAQ in the germline V gene (reference sequence). Deletions cut 5 bases from V and 3 bases from J, with 16 bases between. The CDR3 length is 15 residues. The CDR3 nucleotides read TGTGCCAGCAGCCGGAATTGGACAGAGTACTATGGCTACACCTTC. As protein: CASSRNWTEYYGYTF. The variable domain in full, with the rest retrieved from reference TRBV7-9 and TRBJ1-2, is DTGVSQNPRHKITKRGQNVTFRCDPISEHNRLYWYRQTLGQGPEFLTYFQNEAQLEKSRLLSDRFSAERPKGSFSTLEIQRTEQGDSAMYLCASSRNWTEYYGYTFGSGTRLTVV.

The chain combines TRBV7-9 with TRBJ1-5; D possibly corresponds to TRBD1 (5 bases). CDR3 size: 15 residues. Trimming took 8 bases from V and 3 from J, leaving 17 bases between them. Germline lookup yields CDR1 SEHNR and CDR2 FQNEAQ (reference sequence). The CDR3 is CASQFGGNLNQPQHF. The CDR3 nucleotides are TGTGCCAGCCAATTTGGGGGGAACCTCAATCAGCCCCAGCATTTT. The full variable domain, rest sourced from reference TRBV7-9 and TRBJ1-5, is DTGVSQNPRHKITKRGQNVTFRCDPISEHNRLYWYRQTLGQGPEFLTYFQNEAQLEKSRLLSDRFSAERPKGSFSTLEIQRTEQGDSAMYLCASQFGGNLNQPQHFGDGTRLSIL.

The chain carries TRBV29-1 and TRBJ1-2; D gene ambiguous. The CDR3 sequence is 12 residues long. Per the germline V gene, CDR1 is SQVTM and CDR2 is ANQGSEA. The germline V and J ends were trimmed by 5 bases and 8 bases, with 15 bases remaining between them. CDR3 sequence (DNA): TGCAGCGTTCCGTCCGCAGGCAGGGGCTACACCTTC. This translates into CSVPSAGRGYTF.

On this clone itself: A read error may account for a junction end that differs from germline. V is TRBV5-1 and J is TRBJ1-6; 10 nucleotides align to TRBD1. In germline, CDR1 is SGHRS, CDR2 YFSETQ. The CDR3 is made up of 14 amino acids. The CDR3 sequence: CASRLDRGESPLHF. CDR3 bases: TGCGCCAGCAGGTTGGACAGGGGGGAATCACCCCTCCACTTT.

This clone was detected only a few times. The chain uses TRBV5-1 and TRBJ2-2; D might be TRBD2 (6 bases). The CDR3 is 15 residues long. V dropped 0 bases and J dropped 4 bases, with 10 bases sitting between them. CDR1 is SGHRS and CDR2 is YFSETQ in the germline V gene. CDR3 coding DNA: TGCGCCAGCAGCTTGGTCGGGGGAGTCACCGGGGAGCTGTTTTTT. Protein sequence: CASSLVGGVTGELFF. Filled out from reference TRBV5-1 and TRBJ2-2, the complete variable domain reads KAGVTQTPRYLIKTRGQQVTLSCSPISGHRSVSWYQQTPGQGLQFLFEYFSETQRNKGNFPGRFSGRQFSNSRSEMNVSTLELGDSALYLCASSLVGGVTGELFFGEGSRLTVL.

This clone has just one count. J is TRBJ2-3 and V is TRBV3-1 (or the pseudogene TRBV3-2); 13 positions match TRBD2. This CDR3 spans 15 amino acids. Germline trimming cut 3 bases from V and 4 bases from J; bases unmatched to any gene: 1. CDR1 is LGHDT, CDR2 YNNKEL, per germline (reference sequence). The CDR3 spells CASSQGLAGPDTQYF. CDR3 bases: TGTGCCAGCAGCCAGGGACTAGCGGGGCCAGATACGCAGTATTTT.

V is TRBV6-5 and J is TRBJ2-7, with TRBD2 identical over 11 bases. The length of the CDR3 is 16 residues. After removal of 0 bases from V and 3 bases from J, the junction contained 4 bases not matched to a gene. The germline V gene has CDR1 MNHEY and CDR2 SVGAGI. The CDR3 protein is CASSYSGTSGLYEQYF. In DNA, the CDR3 is TGTGCCAGCAGTTACTCCGGGACTAGCGGCCTCTACGAGCAGTACTTC.

The genes are TRBV5-6 and TRBJ2-5; D might be TRBD2 (6 bases). CDR3 length: 15 amino acids. Trimming removed 1 base from V and 2 bases from J, with 12 bases in between. Germline-derived CDR1 and CDR2 are SGHDT and YYEEEE. The DNA for the CDR3 is TGTGCCAGCAGCTTGATCCAGCGGGTTCAAGAGACCCAGTACTTC. This codes for CASSLIQRVQETQYF.

This clone turned up a few times. The rearrangement joins TRBV10-3 to TRBJ2-7; 10 nucleotides align to TRBD1. V shed 2 bases and J 5 bases; nucleotides not matched to a gene: 6. The CDR3 has 15 amino acids. Germline CDR1 is ENHRY and CDR2 is SYGVKD. The CDR3 loop reads CAISERGQGTHEQYF. CDR3 DNA sequence: TGTGCCATCAGTGAGCGGGGACAGGGGACCCACGAGCAGTACTTC.

The chain has TRBV19 and TRBJ2-3, with TRBD2 matching 9 bases. Losses at the gene ends were 8 bases for V and 6 bases for J; bases not matched to a gene: 15. This CDR3 spans 16 amino acids. Germline CDR1 and CDR2: LNHDA and SQIVND (reference sequence). CDR3 sequence (DNA): TGTGCCAGTGGCCGGGGCGGGCTAGCGGGAAGGGATACGCAGTATTTT. This sequence encodes CASGRGGLAGRDTQYF. The variable domain in full, with the rest retrieved from reference TRBV19 and TRBJ2-3, is DGGITQSPKYLFRKEGQNVTLSCEQNLNHDAMYWYRQDPGQGLRLIYYSQIVNDFQKGDIAEGYSVSREKKESFPLTVTSAQKNPTAFYLCASGRGGLAGRDTQYFGPGTRLTVL.

The chain carries TRBV7-9 and TRBJ1-5, with 9 bases lining up with TRBD1. The CDR3 runs to 13 residues. J gave up 7 bases and V 5 bases, and 3 bases lay outside the gene matches. The germline V gene has CDR1 SEHNR and CDR2 FQNEAQ (reference sequence). For the CDR3, the DNA is TGTGCCAGCAGCATCGGGACAGGGCAGCCCCAGCATTTT. The encoded protein is CASSIGTGQPQHF.

This chain uses TRBV2 with TRBJ2-7; 10 positions match TRBD1. Unmatched junction bases numbered 11, after V lost 7 bases and J lost 8 bases. The CDR3 runs 14 residues. Per the germline V gene, CDR1 is SNHLY and CDR2 is FYNNEI. The CDR3 spells CASMVGTGAGKQYF. The CDR3 DNA reads as TGTGCCAGCATGGTGGGGACAGGGGCCGGAAAGCAGTACTTC.

The chain links TRBV24-1 to TRBJ2-3, with 9 bases aligning to TRBD1. Trimming at V came to 9 bases and at J to 0 bases, leaving 6 bases not matched to a gene. The CDR3 loop spans 15 amino acids. In germline, CDR1 is KGHDR, CDR2 SFDVKD. The CDR3 nucleotides are TGTGCCACCTCCGGGACAGGGACTAGCACAGATACGCAGTATTTT. Translated: CATSGTGTSTDTQYF.

The CDR3 spells CASSTGTSGDTQYF. The DNA of the CDR3 is TGTGCCAGTAGTACCGGGACTAGCGGGGATACGCAGTATTTT. The chain joins TRBV19 to TRBJ2-3; TRBD2 matches at 12 bases. The CDR3 contains 14 residues. Germline V gives CDR1 LNHDA, CDR2 SQIVND (reference sequence). The trim removed 4 bases at V and 6 bases at J, leaving 2 bases unmatched.

This clone has only a few counts. CDR3 residues: CASSEKTGNYGYTF. In nucleotides, the CDR3 is TGTGCCAGCAGTGAAAAAACAGGGAACTATGGCTACACCTTC. The chain combines TRBV6-1 with TRBJ1-2; tentatively, D is TRBD1 (6 bases). Germline V gene sequence: CDR1 MNHNS, CDR2 SASEGT. V gave up 2 bases and J gave up 2 bases, with 9 bases separating them. The CDR3 is 14 amino acids.

The chain combines TRBV6-4 with TRBJ2-3, with 10 positions matching TRBD1. V shed 3 bases, J shed 1 base, and the junction held 1 base outside the gene matches. There are 15 residues in the CDR3. CDR1 and CDR2 (germline): MRHNA, SNTAGT. The CDR3 DNA follows: TGTGCCAGCAGTGATGGGACAGGGGGCACAGATACGCAGTATTTT. As protein: CASSDGTGGTDTQYF.

In regard to this clone: One end of the junction does not line up with germline, which may come from a read error. This rearrangement joins TRBV9 to TRBJ1-4; D remains unclear. CDR1 and CDR2 (germline): SGDLS, YYNGEE. CDR3 length equals 15 residues. The CDR3 loop reads CASSVGRQLNEKLFF. In nucleotides, the CDR3 is TGTGCCAGCAGTGTAGGGAGGCAGCTCAATGAAAAACTGTTTTTT.

The rearrangement links TRBV3-1 (or the pseudogene TRBV3-2) to TRBJ1-2; 8 bases agree with TRBD1. The V gene's germline CDR1 is LGHDT and CDR2 YNNKEL (reference sequence). The CDR3 contains 13 residues. J was trimmed by 5 bases and V by 6 bases; bases with no gene match: 5. CDR3 loop: CASRPDRGYGYTF. The CDR3 nucleotides are TGTGCCAGCAGACCTGACAGGGGATATGGCTACACCTTC.

The rearrangement joins TRBV18 to TRBJ2-7; 9 bases map to TRBD2. The junction had 5 bases not matched to a gene; V was cut back by 3 bases and J by 5 bases. From germline, CDR1 is KGHSH and CDR2 LQKENI. The CDR3 has 14 residues. The CDR3 bases are TGTGCCAGCTCACCCGGGCGGGAGGGGGACGAGCAGTACTTC. Its translation is CASSPGREGDEQYF.

The rearrangement uses TRBV19 and TRBJ1-4, with 8 positions matching TRBD1. V gave up 7 bases and J gave up 3 bases; unmatched junction bases: 7. The CDR3 is made up of 15 amino acids. Germline CDR1 is LNHDA and CDR2 is SQIVND (reference sequence). In nucleotides, the CDR3 is TGTGCCAGTAACCGTGGACAGGGTTCTAATGAAAAACTGTTTTTT. It specifies CASNRGQGSNEKLFF. The full variable domain, completed using reference TRBV19 and TRBJ1-4, is DGGITQSPKYLFRKEGQNVTLSCEQNLNHDAMYWYRQDPGQGLRLIYYSQIVNDFQKGDIAEGYSVSREKKESFPLTVTSAQKNPTAFYLCASNRGQGSNEKLFFGSGTQLSVL.

The chain uses TRBV6-5 and TRBJ1-3; D is unresolved. Trimming cost V 5 bases and J 0 bases, with 8 bases left between them. CDR3 length: 14 amino acids. Germline loops: CDR1 MNHEY, CDR2 SVGAGI. The chain's CDR3 is CASSRESSGNTIYF. CDR3 nucleotides: TGTGCCAGCAGTCGAGAGAGCTCTGGAAACACCATATATTTT.